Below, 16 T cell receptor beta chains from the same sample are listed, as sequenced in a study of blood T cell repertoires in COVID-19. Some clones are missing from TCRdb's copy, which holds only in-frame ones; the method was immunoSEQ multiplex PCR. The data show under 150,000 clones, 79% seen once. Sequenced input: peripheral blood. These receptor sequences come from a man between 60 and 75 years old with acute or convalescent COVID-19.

The CDR3 here is CASSLAQATGTGVEDTQYF. The CDR3 DNA reads as TGTGCCAGCAGCTTAGCCCAAGCCACCGGGACAGGGGTGGAAGATACGCAGTATTTT. The chain couples TRBV7-9 to TRBJ2-3; TRBD1 agrees at 10 bases. With 0 bases clipped from V and 5 bases from J, the junction kept 14 bases outside the gene matches. This CDR3 has 19 residues. From germline, CDR1 is SEHNR and CDR2 FQNEAQ (reference sequence).

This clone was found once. The CDR3 loop is CASSSCPGGYSNQPQHF. CDR3 bases: TGTGCCAGCAGCAGTTGTCCAGGGGGCTATAGCAATCAGCCCCAGCATTTT. The chain employs TRBV21-1 and TRBJ1-5; the table's D call, TRBD1, has no DNA check behind it. TRBV21-1 is designated a pseudogene. The CDR3 length is 17 residues.

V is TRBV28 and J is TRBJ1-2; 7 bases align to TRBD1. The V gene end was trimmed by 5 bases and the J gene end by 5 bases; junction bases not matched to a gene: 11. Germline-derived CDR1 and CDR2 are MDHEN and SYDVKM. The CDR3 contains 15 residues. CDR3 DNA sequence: TGTGCCAGCAGTGGTATGGGACAGAAAAATTATGGCTACACCTTC. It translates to CASSGMGQKNYGYTF.

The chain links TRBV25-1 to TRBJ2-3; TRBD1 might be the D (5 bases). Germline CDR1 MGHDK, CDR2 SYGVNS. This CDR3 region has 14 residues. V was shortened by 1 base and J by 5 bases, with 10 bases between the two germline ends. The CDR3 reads CASSEFGQRDTQYF. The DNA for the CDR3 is TGTGCCAGCAGTGAATTCGGACAAAGAGATACGCAGTATTTT.

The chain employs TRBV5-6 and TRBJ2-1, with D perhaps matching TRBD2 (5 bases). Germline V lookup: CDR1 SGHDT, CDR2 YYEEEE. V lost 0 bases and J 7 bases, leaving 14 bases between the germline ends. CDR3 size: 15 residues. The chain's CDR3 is CASSLGPPGLNEQFF. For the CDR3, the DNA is TGTGCCAGCAGCTTGGGACCGCCGGGGTTAAATGAGCAGTTCTTC.

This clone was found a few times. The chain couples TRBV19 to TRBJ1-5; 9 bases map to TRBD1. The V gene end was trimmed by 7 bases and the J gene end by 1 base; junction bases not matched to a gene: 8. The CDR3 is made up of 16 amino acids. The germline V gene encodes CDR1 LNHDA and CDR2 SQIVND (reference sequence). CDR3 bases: TGTGCCAGTAATTGGGGGACAGGGCGAAGCAATCAGCCCCAGCATTTT. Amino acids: CASNWGTGRSNQPQHF.

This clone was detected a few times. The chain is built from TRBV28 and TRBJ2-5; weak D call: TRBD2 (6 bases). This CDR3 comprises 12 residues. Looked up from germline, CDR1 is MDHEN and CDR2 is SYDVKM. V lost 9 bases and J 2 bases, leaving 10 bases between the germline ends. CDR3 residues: CASSGLQETQYF. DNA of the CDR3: TGTGCCAGTTCGGGACTTCAAGAGACCCAGTACTTC.

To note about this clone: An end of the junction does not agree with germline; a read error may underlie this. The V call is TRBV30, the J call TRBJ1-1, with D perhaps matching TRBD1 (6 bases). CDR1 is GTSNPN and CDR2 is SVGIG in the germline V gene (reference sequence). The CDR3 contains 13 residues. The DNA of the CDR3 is TGCGGCTTCGAAAGGGGGATGAACACTGAAGCTTTCTTT. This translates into CGFERGMNTEAFF.

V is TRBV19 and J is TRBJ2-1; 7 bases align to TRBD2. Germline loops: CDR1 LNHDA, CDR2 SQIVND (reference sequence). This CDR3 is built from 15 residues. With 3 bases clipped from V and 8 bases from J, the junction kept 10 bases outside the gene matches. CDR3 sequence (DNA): TGTGCCAGTAGTATGGGTGGGAGGGATTATGATGAGCAGTTCTTC. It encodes CASSMGGRDYDEQFF. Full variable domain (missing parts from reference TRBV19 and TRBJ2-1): DGGITQSPKYLFRKEGQNVTLSCEQNLNHDAMYWYRQDPGQGLRLIYYSQIVNDFQKGDIAEGYSVSREKKESFPLTVTSAQKNPTAFYLCASSMGGRDYDEQFFGPGTRLTVL.

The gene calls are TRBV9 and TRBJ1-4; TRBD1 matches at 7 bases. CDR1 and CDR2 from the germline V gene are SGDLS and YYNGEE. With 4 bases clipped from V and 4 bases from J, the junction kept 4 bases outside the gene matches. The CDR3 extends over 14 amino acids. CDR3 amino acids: CASSQGQFNEKLFF. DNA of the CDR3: TGTGCCAGCAGCCAGGGACAGTTTAATGAAAAACTGTTTTTT.

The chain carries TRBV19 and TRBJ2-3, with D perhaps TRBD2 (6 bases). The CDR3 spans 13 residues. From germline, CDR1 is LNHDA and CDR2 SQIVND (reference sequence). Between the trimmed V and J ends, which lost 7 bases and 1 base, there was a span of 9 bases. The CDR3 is CASNIAGTDTQYF. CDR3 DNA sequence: TGTGCCAGTAACATAGCGGGCACAGATACGCAGTATTTT.

The CDR3 DNA follows: TGTGCCAGCAGTGCGTACGGGAGTGCCGGGGAGCTGTTTTTT. This codes for CASSAYGSAGELFF. V gene TRBV27 combines with J gene TRBJ2-2; weak D call: TRBD2 (6 bases). This CDR3 has 14 residues. Germline V gene data show CDR1 as MNHEY and CDR2 as SMNVEV (reference sequence). The ends were cut back, 5 bases at V and 6 bases at J, with 13 bases in the middle.

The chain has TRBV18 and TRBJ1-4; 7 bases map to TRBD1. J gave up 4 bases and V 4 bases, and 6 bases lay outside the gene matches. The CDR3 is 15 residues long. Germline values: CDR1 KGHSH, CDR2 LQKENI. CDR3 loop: CASSLKTGINEKLFF. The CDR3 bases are TGTGCCAGCTCACTCAAGACAGGGATTAATGAAAAACTGTTTTTT.

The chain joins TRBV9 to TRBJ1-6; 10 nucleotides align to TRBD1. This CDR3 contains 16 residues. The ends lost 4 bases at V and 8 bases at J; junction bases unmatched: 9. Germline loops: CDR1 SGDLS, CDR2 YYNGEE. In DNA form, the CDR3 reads TGTGCCAGCAGCCCCCGGACAGGGGGTCGAGATTCACCCCTCCACTTT. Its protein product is CASSPRTGGRDSPLHF.

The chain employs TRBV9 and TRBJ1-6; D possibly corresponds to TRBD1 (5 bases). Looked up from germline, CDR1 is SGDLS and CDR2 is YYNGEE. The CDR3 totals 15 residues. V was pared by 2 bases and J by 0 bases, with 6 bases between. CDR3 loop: CASSVDSSYNSPLHF. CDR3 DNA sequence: TGTGCCAGCAGCGTCGACAGCTCCTATAATTCACCCCTCCACTTT. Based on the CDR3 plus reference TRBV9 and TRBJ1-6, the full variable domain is DSGVTQTPKHLITATGQRVTLRCSPRSGDLSVYWYQQSLDQGLQFLIQYYNGEERAKGNILERFSAQQFPDLHSELNLSSLELGDSALYFCASSVDSSYNSPLHFGNGTRLTVT.

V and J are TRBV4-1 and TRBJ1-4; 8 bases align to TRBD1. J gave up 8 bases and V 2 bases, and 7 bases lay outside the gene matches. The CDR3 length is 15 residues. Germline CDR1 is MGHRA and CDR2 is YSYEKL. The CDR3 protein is CASSQPGQEREKLFF. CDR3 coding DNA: TGCGCCAGCAGCCAACCGGGACAGGAACGAGAAAAACTGTTTTTT.